The rows below give T cell receptor beta chains drawn from one sample of a study of radiotherapy plus CTLA-4 blockade in lung cancer. Sequencing used immunoSEQ multiplex PCR; TCRdb keeps in-frame clones, though not all of them. The sample lists about 90,000 clones, over 75% occurring once. This sample comprised peripheral blood, obtained from a patient treated with radiotherapy plus ipilimumab. The receptors were sampled from a human donor with non-small cell lung cancer that progressed on radiotherapy plus ipilimumab. Each CDR3 is given with its conserved first and last residue. D genes are given only for firm matches. Clone size is shown for a subset of rows, as once, few, many or a class of expanded clone.

D	size	V	J	CDR3	DNA
-	-	TRBV14	TRBJ1-4	CASSPRRGFNEKLFF	TGTGCCAGCAGCCCTCGACGGGGGTTTAATGAAAAACTGTTTTTT
-	-	TRBV18	TRBJ1-1	CASSPLVEGTEAFF	TGTGCCAGCTCACCACTGGTAGAGGGAACTGAAGCTTTCTTT
-	-	TRBV30	TRBJ1-2	CAWSLGSERYGYTF	TGTGCCTGGAGTCTAGGCTCCGAGCGCTATGGCTACACCTTC
-	-	TRBV7-9	TRBJ2-5	CASSFPLEGETQYF	TGTGCCAGCAGCTTCCCATTAGAAGGGGAGACCCAGTACTTC
-	-	TRBV4-2	TRBJ1-1	CASSQGAGGATEAFF	TGTGCCAGCAGCCAAGGCGCAGGAGGGGCCACTGAAGCTTTCTTT
-	-	TRBV21-1	TRBJ2-7	CASSTRRARYSYEQYF	TGTGCCAGCAGCACCCGGCGTGCACGGTATTCCTACGAGCAGTACTTC
-	-	TRBV9	TRBJ1-1	CASSAQLNTEAFF	TGTGCCAGCAGCGCGCAGCTGAACACTGAAGCTTTCTTT
-	-	TRBV28	TRBJ1-4	CASREQQYEKLFF	TGTGCCAGCAGGGAACAGCAGTATGAAAAACTGTTTTTT
-	-	TRBV7-9	TRBJ2-7	CASSPAASYEQYF	TGTGCCAGCAGCCCCGCGGCCTCCTACGAGCAGTACTTC
-	-	TRBV16	TRBJ2-3	CASSQRRDLRTDTQYF	TGTGCCAGCAGCCAACGCCGGGACTTACGCACAGATACGCAGTATTTT
TRBD2	-	TRBV7-8	TRBJ2-7	CASAGQLGLARAYEQYF	TGTGCCAGCGCGGGACAGCTTGGACTAGCGCGAGCCTACGAGCAGTACTTC
TRBD2	-	TRBV25-1	TRBJ2-7	CASTPAGGSYEQYF	TGTGCCAGCACCCCAGCGGGAGGCTCCTACGAGCAGTACTTC
-	-	TRBV5-4	TRBJ2-1	CASSLANFWEQFF	TGTGCCAGCAGCTTGGCGAACTTCTGGGAGCAGTTCTTC
-	-	TRBV4-3	TRBJ2-4	CASSQAGGKNIQYF	TGCGCCAGCAGCCAAGCTGGGGGGAAGAACATTCAGTACTTC
-	-	TRBV19	TRBJ1-6	CATGPPGNSPLHF	TGTGCCACTGGGCCTCCCGGTAATTCACCCCTCCACTTT
-	-	TRBV29-1	TRBJ1-1	CSAVWTANEAFF	TGCAGCGCTGTATGGACAGCGAATGAAGCTTTCTTT
-	once	TRBV6-4	TRBJ2-1	CASSFNVGGEQFF	TGTGCCAGCAGTTTTAACGTAGGGGGAGAGCAGTTCTTC
-	-	TRBV5-6	TRBJ1-5	CASSLDSSNQPQHF	TGTGCCAGCAGCTTGGACAGCAGCAATCAGCCCCAGCATTTT
-	-	TRBV9	TRBJ2-7	CASSVSQGREQYF	TGTGCCAGCAGCGTAAGCCAGGGGCGCGAGCAGTACTTC
TRBD2	-	TRBV6-1	TRBJ2-1	CASSEGWGGMNNEQFF	TGTGCCAGCAGTGAAGGCTGGGGAGGGATGAACAATGAGCAGTTCTTC
-	-	TRBV9	TRBJ2-2	CASSAGSNTGELFF	TGTGCCAGCAGCGCGGGTTCGAACACCGGGGAGCTGTTTTTT
TRBD2	-	TRBV5-1	TRBJ2-3	CASREGGSKTDTQYF	TGCGCCAGCAGGGAAGGCGGGAGTAAGACAGATACGCAGTATTTT
-	-	TRBV2	TRBJ2-3	CATKGDNPSTDTQYF	TGTGCCACCAAAGGGGACAACCCTAGCACAGATACGCAGTATTTT
-	few	TRBV5-4	TRBJ2-7	CASSLQNGGTYEQYF	TGTGCCAGCAGCCTACAGAACGGGGGCACCTACGAGCAGTACTTC
TRBD1	-	TRBV6-1	TRBJ1-2	CASTDRAISNYGYTF	TGTGCCAGCACCGACAGGGCCATATCCAACTATGGCTACACCTTC
TRBD1	-	TRBV7-9	TRBJ1-5	CASSWGTGGNQPQHF	TGTGCCAGCAGCTGGGGGACAGGGGGCAATCAGCCCCAGCATTTT
TRBD1	few	TRBV5-4	TRBJ2-4	CASSSQGINIQYF	TGTGCCAGCAGCTCACAGGGGATAAACATTCAGTACTTC
TRBD2	-	TRBV5-1	TRBJ2-2	CASSGPELAVGELFF	TGCGCCAGCAGCGGGCCGGAGCTAGCGGTCGGGGAGCTGTTTTTT
TRBD1	-	TRBV7-8	TRBJ1-1	CASSHRDRGGGEAFF	TGTGCCAGCAGCCACCGGGACAGGGGGGGTGGCGAAGCTTTCTTT
-	-	TRBV9	TRBJ2-2	CASSPTIAQNTGELFF	TGTGCCAGCAGCCCGACTATAGCACAGAACACCGGGGAGCTGTTTTTT
TRBD2	-	TRBV5-4	TRBJ2-3	CASSLARAGRTDTQYF	TGTGCCAGCAGCTTGGCCCGAGCGGGGCGCACAGATACGCAGTATTTT
TRBD1	-	TRBV9	TRBJ2-7	CASSPTDRVKFYEQYF	TGTGCCAGCAGCCCGACGGACAGGGTGAAGTTCTACGAGCAGTACTTC
TRBD2	-	TRBV9	TRBJ2-1	CASSVSLAGLGGPYNEQFF	TGTGCCAGCAGCGTATCTCTAGCGGGCTTGGGAGGGCCTTACAATGAGCAGTTCTTC